Listed below are T cell receptor beta chains from one sample, sequenced in a study of blood T cell repertoires in COVID-19. The table came from immunoSEQ multiplex PCR; TCRdb's copy has only in-frame clones and leaves some out. The top ten hold 0.8% to 0.9% of the sample, which has 350,000 to 400,000 clones, approximately 91% seen once. The specimen was PBMCs or T cells enriched from blood (not recorded which). Every receptor here comes from a woman between 35 and 50 years old who had been exposed to COVID-19. Both conserved end residues are part of each CDR3. A D gene is named only where the DNA matches it firmly. Clone size is stated in some rows and not others, as once, few, many or a class when expanded.

d_gene	v_gene	len	j_gene	abundance	CDR3nt	CDR3aa
.	TRBV3-1/TRBV3-2	13	TRBJ1-1	.	TGTGCCAGCAGCCAAGATTGGAGGGCGGAAGCTTTCTTT	CASSQDWRAEAFF
TRBD1	TRBV5-1	15	TRBJ2-2	.	TGCGCCAGCAGCCCGAGGACAGGGCTTGTCGGGGAGCTGTTTTTT	CASSPRTGLVGELFF
TRBD1	TRBV5-5	13	TRBJ1-1	.	TGTGCCAGCAGCATGACAGGGACCACTGAAGCTTTCTTT	CASSMTGTTEAFF
.	TRBV10-1	13	TRBJ1-4	.	TGCGCCAGCATGAGGACAGAAAATGAAAAACTGTTTTTT	CASMRTENEKLFF
TRBD1	TRBV5-8	17	TRBJ2-6	.	TGTGCCAGCACCCAGGGACAGCTACACTCTGGGGCCAACGTCCTGACTTTC	CASTQGQLHSGANVLTF
.	TRBV5-4	15	TRBJ1-1	few	TGTGCCAGCAGCTTGGAGGCAGCTAGGAACACTGAAGCTTTCTTT	CASSLEAARNTEAFF
.	TRBV6-5	15	TRBJ1-6	.	TGTGCCAGTCGGAGGGCATCCGCCCATAATTCACCCCTCCACTTT	CASRRASAHNSPLHF
.	TRBV7-3	13	TRBJ2-7	.	TGTGCCAGCAGCCTAGAGGGGGATGGCGAGCAGTACTTC	CASSLEGDGEQYF
.	TRBV5-1	16	TRBJ1-6	.	TGCGCCAGCAGTGAAGGGGGAAGCTCCTATAATTCACCCCTCCACTTT	CASSEGGSSYNSPLHF
.	TRBV3-1/TRBV3-2	15	TRBJ1-1	.	TGTGCCAGCAGCCCCATGACAGAGGGGGACACTGAAGCTTTCTTT	CASSPMTEGDTEAFF
.	TRBV30	12	TRBJ2-1	.	TGTGCCTGGAGTCCCCTTTACAATGAGCAGTTCTTC	CAWSPLYNEQFF
.	TRBV19	16	TRBJ1-2	.	TGTGCCCGTAGGGGGGGGCCGGGGTATTCCGACTATGGCTACACCTTC	CARRGGPGYSDYGYTF
TRBD1	TRBV19	14	TRBJ1-2	.	TGTGCCAGTAGTATAGGCGGACAGGGTTATGGCTACACCTTC	CASSIGGQGYGYTF
.	TRBV7-2	14	TRBJ1-4	.	TGTGCCAGCAGCCGGGGAGGGGGTAATGAAAAACTGTTTTTT	CASSRGGGNEKLFF
.	TRBV6-5	12	TRBJ1-2	.	TGTGCCAGCATACAGGGTGCATATGGCTACACCTTC	CASIQGAYGYTF
.	TRBV24-1	15	TRBJ1-2	.	TGTGCCACCAGTGATTCCAGAAATGGGGGCGGCGGCTACACCTTC	CATSDSRNGGGGYTF
.	TRBV9	14	TRBJ1-5	.	TGTGCCAGCAGCGTCGGAGCTTTTACGCAGCCCCAGCATTTT	CASSVGAFTQPQHF
.	TRBV28	12	TRBJ2-1	once	TGTGCCAGCAGTTCAGGGTTAAGAGAGCAGTTCTTC	CASSSGLREQFF
TRBD1	TRBV6-5	13	TRBJ1-1	few	TGTGCCAGCAGTTTACAGGGGGCTACTGAAGCTTTCTTT	CASSLQGATEAFF
.	TRBV2	13	TRBJ1-2	.	TGTGCCAGCAGTCCCACTCCTAACTATGGCTACACCTTC	CASSPTPNYGYTF
.	TRBV6-1	16	TRBJ2-3	.	TGTGCCAGCAGTGAGGCTCCCGAGCGGAGCACAGATACGCAGTATTTT	CASSEAPERSTDTQYF
TRBD1	TRBV6-5	14	TRBJ2-7	.	TGTGCCAGAAACGTCCCGACAGGGGGCTACGAGCAGTACTTC	CARNVPTGGYEQYF
.	TRBV20-1	11	TRBJ1-2	.	TGCAGTGCTAGACAGGGATATGGCTACACCTTC	CSARQGYGYTF
TRBD1	TRBV9	15	TRBJ2-3	.	TGTGCCAGCAGCGTAGATAGGGGGCGCACAGATACGCAGTATTTT	CASSVDRGRTDTQYF
TRBD1	TRBV27	19	TRBJ1-5	.	TGTGCCAGCAGTAAACAACCCTCCGGGACAGGGGGTAGCAATCAGCCCCAGCATTTT	CASSKQPSGTGGSNQPQHF
.	TRBV7-8	13	TRBJ1-6	.	TGTGCCAGCAGCCCCGACTCGATATCACCCCTCCACTTT	CASSPDSISPLHF
.	TRBV7-9	13	TRBJ1-3	.	TGTGCCAGCAGCCCCGACAGCCGAAACACCATATATTTT	CASSPDSRNTIYF